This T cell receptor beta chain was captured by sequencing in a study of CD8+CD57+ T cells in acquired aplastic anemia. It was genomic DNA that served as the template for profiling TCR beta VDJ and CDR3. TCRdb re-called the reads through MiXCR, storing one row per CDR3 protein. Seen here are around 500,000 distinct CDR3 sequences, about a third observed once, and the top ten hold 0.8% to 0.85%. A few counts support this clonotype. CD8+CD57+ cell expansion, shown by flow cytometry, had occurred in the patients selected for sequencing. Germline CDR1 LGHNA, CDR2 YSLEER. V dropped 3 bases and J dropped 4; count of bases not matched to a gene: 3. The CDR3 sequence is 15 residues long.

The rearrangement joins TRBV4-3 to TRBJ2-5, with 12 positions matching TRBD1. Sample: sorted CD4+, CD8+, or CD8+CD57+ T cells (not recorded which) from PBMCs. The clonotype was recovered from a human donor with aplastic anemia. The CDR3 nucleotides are TGCGCCAGCAGCCAGGGGACAGGGGGCATAGAGACCCAGTACTTC. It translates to CASSQGTGGIETQYF.